The 22 T cell receptor beta chains in this list originate from one sample, sequenced in a study of T cell responses to AZD1222 COVID-19 vaccine. The table came from immunoSEQ multiplex PCR; TCRdb's copy has only in-frame clones and leaves some out. The table shows some 80,000 clones, with 90% occurring only once. Specimen: peripheral blood, collected 28 days after the second AZD1222 dose. The receptor set was obtained from an adult who received the AZD1222 COVID-19 vaccine.

This chain joins TRBV6-2 or TRBV6-3 and TRBJ1-2, with 7 bases aligning to TRBD1. The CDR3 runs 15 residues. With V trimmed by 5 bases and J by 6 bases, 12 bases remained unmatched. Germline CDR1 reads MNHEY; CDR2 reads SVGEGT. CDR3 protein: CASSQPERQGNGYTF. DNA of the CDR3: TGTGCCAGCAGTCAGCCCGAGCGACAGGGAAATGGCTACACCTTC.

V usage is TRBV9 and J usage is TRBJ1-2, with 10 bases aligning to TRBD1. The V segment lost 0 bases and the J segment 5 bases; nucleotides outside the gene matches: 7. Germline CDR1 is SGDLS and CDR2 is YYNGEE. The CDR3 sequence is 16 residues long. The CDR3 sequence: CASSVERAGQGYGYTF. The CDR3 DNA reads TGTGCCAGCAGCGTAGAGAGGGCGGGACAGGGGTATGGCTACACCTTC.

As to this clone: One junction end does not reproduce the germline sequence, and a read error may be involved. V gene TRBV7-8 combines with J gene TRBJ1-1, with D unclear. Germline CDR1 reads SGHVS; CDR2 reads FQNEAQ. This CDR3 spans 13 amino acids. CDR3 nucleotides: TGTGCCAGCAGCTTAGAAGGCGGCCGCCGAGAGGTATTT. As protein: CASSLEGGRREVF.

The chain is built from TRBV28 and TRBJ1-2; D possibly corresponds to TRBD1 (5 bases). The V gene's germline CDR1 is MDHEN and CDR2 SYDVKM. The CDR3 is 11 residues long. Trimming stripped 5 bases from V and 11 bases from J, with 12 bases between. Here the CDR3 reads CASSHRGEYTF. The CDR3 DNA sequence: TGTGCCAGCAGTCACCGGGGGGAATACACCTTC.

This chain joins TRBV25-1 and TRBJ1-4; D not resolved. CDR3 length: 11 amino acids. V was pared by 5 bases and J by 5 bases, with 3 bases between. Germline V gene sequence: CDR1 MGHDK, CDR2 SYGVNS. In DNA form, the CDR3 reads TGTGCCAGCAGTCAGAATGAAAAACTGTTTTTT. Protein product: CASSQNEKLFF.

The chain has TRBV10-3 and TRBJ1-1; TRBD1 matches 7 bases. The CDR3 length is 18 residues. The V segment lost 5 bases and the J segment 1 base; nucleotides outside the gene matches: 16. Germline V CDR1 and CDR2: ENHRY, SYGVKD. The CDR3 DNA sequence: TGTGCCATCAGTCCCCCCTTAGGACAGGACTTTAAGAACACTGAAGCTTTCTTT. Translating it yields CAISPPLGQDFKNTEAFF.

This chain links TRBV24-1 with TRBJ2-2; 9 nucleotides align to TRBD1. CDR1 and CDR2 from the germline V gene are KGHDR and SFDVKD. V shed 2 bases, J shed 3 bases, and the junction held 0 bases outside the gene matches. There are 15 residues in the CDR3. This chain's CDR3 is CATSDWTGDTGELFF. Here the CDR3 DNA reads TGTGCCACCAGTGATTGGACAGGGGACACCGGGGAGCTGTTTTTT.

The chain employs TRBV6-4 and TRBJ1-5, with unresolved D. V was shortened by 8 bases and J by 2 bases, with 7 bases between the two germline ends. The CDR3 is 12 amino acids. Germline-derived CDR1 and CDR2 are MRHNA and SNTAGT. CDR3 nucleotide sequence: TGTGCCAGCCTTAGGGGCAATCAGCCCCAGCATTTT. It encodes CASLRGNQPQHF.

This clone was picked up one time. The chain recombines TRBV12-3 or TRBV12-4 with TRBJ2-1; unclear D gene. Trimming stripped 4 bases from V and 13 bases from J, with 11 bases between. The length of the CDR3 is 11 residues. CDR3 nucleotides: TGTGCCAGCAGTTCCAGGTATGGACAGTTCTTC. Its translation: CASSSRYGQFF.

J is TRBJ1-1 and V is TRBV6-5; 10 bases are a match to TRBD1. After removal of 6 bases from V and 3 bases from J, the junction contained 7 bases not matched to a gene. The CDR3 is 15 residues long. Germline values: CDR1 MNHEY, CDR2 SVGAGI. The CDR3 coding sequence is TGTGCCAGCAGGACAGGGGGCTTGGAGTACACTGAAGCTTTCTTT. It yields the protein CASRTGGLEYTEAFF.

V and J are TRBV11-3 and TRBJ2-7; TRBD2 aligns across 12 bases. The CDR3 is 15 amino acids. With 6 bases clipped from V and 3 bases from J, the junction kept 6 bases outside the gene matches. Germline V gene sequence: CDR1 SGHNT, CDR2 YENEEA. CDR3 coding DNA: TGTGCCAGCAGGGTTTCGACTAGCGGGAGCTACGAGCAGTACTTC. Protein sequence: CASRVSTSGSYEQYF. Full variable domain (remainder filled in from reference TRBV11-3 and TRBJ2-7): EAGVVQSPRYKIIEKKQPVAFWCNPISGHNTLYWYLQNLGQGPELLIRYENEEAVDDSQLPKDRFSAERLKGVDSTLKIQPAELGDSAVYLCASRVSTSGSYEQYFGPGTRLTVT.

The V call is TRBV18, the J call TRBJ1-2; the D is unclear. Trimming took off 0 bases at V and 2 bases at J, with 13 bases between the two ends. The CDR3 contains 16 residues. CDR1 is KGHSH and CDR2 is LQKENI in the germline V gene. CDR3 region: CASSPPRRGSNYGYTF. As DNA, the CDR3 is TGTGCCAGCTCACCACCGCGACGAGGATCCAACTATGGCTACACCTTC.

This clone was observed a handful of times. The chain is built from TRBV11-3 and TRBJ1-1; 8 nucleotides line up with TRBD1. The length of the CDR3 is 16 residues. The trim removed 5 bases at V and 3 bases at J, leaving 11 bases unmatched. Germline CDR1 is SGHNT and CDR2 is YENEEA. The CDR3 sequence: CASSRKAQGAYTEAFF. For the CDR3, the DNA is TGTGCCAGCAGCCGTAAGGCCCAGGGGGCGTACACTGAAGCTTTCTTT.

V and J are TRBV11-2 and TRBJ1-6; D not resolved. The CDR3 has 18 amino acids. The V and J ends lost 0 bases and 0 bases respectively, with 12 bases between them. The V gene's germline CDR1 is SGHAT and CDR2 FQNNGV. The CDR3 here is CASSLDLLPSSYNSPLHF. The CDR3 coding sequence is TGTGCCAGCAGCTTAGATCTCCTCCCCAGCTCCTATAATTCACCCCTCCACTTT.

In its sample, this clone was seen once. The J gene is TRBJ1-4, the V gene TRBV19; possible D gene TRBD1, 5 bases. The CDR3 consists of 14 residues. Trimming took 4 bases from V and 5 from J, leaving 11 bases between them. CDR1 is LNHDA, CDR2 SQIVND, per germline (reference sequence). The CDR3: CASSTGTVNEKLFF. DNA for the CDR3: TGTGCCAGTAGTACCGGGACTGTGAATGAAAAACTGTTTTTT.

The chain is built from TRBV30 and TRBJ2-1; the match to TRBD1 covers 10 bases. Germline V gene lookup returns CDR1 GTSNPN and CDR2 SVGIG (reference sequence). The V segment lost 0 bases and the J segment 8 bases; nucleotides outside the gene matches: 1. This CDR3 region has 13 residues. This CDR3 is CAWSVGTGDEQFF. The CDR3 DNA reads TGTGCCTGGAGTGTGGGGACAGGGGATGAGCAGTTCTTC.

The chain employs TRBV3-1 (or the pseudogene TRBV3-2) and TRBJ1-5; no reliable D call. From germline, CDR1 is LGHDT and CDR2 YNNKEL (reference sequence). CDR3 length equals 13 residues. V was pared by 1 base and J by 7 bases, with 8 bases between. DNA of the CDR3: TGTGCCAGCAGCCAAGGGGAGAGCCAGCCCCAGCATTTT. Translated, it gives CASSQGESQPQHF.

The count of this clone is one. Here the CDR3 reads CASSQGKDEQFF. DNA for the CDR3: TGTGCCAGCAGCCAAGGGAAGGATGAGCAGTTCTTC. V gene TRBV3-1 (or the pseudogene TRBV3-2) combines with J gene TRBJ2-1; D is undetermined. The CDR3 runs to 12 residues. Trimming left V 1 base short and J 8 bases short, with 6 bases between. CDR1 LGHDT and CDR2 YNNKEL come from the germline V gene (reference sequence).

The gene calls are TRBV7-3 and TRBJ2-5; D unresolved. Germline V gene data show CDR1 as SGHTA and CDR2 as FQGTGA. The CDR3 is 14 amino acids. The V gene lost 2 bases and the J gene lost 5 bases, with 12 bases spanning the gap. The CDR3 sequence: CASSLVGLGETQYF. In DNA, the CDR3 is TGTGCCAGCAGCTTAGTTGGCCTAGGGGAGACCCAGTACTTC.

This rearrangement joins TRBV11-3 to TRBJ1-3; no firm D call. Trimming shortened V by 0 bases and J by 3 bases, and 12 bases separated the two germline ends. Germline loops: CDR1 SGHNT, CDR2 YENEEA. CDR3 size: 16 residues. The CDR3 loop is CASSLEGSSLGNTIYF. CDR3 in DNA: TGTGCCAGCAGCTTAGAGGGATCCTCGCTTGGAAACACCATATATTTT.

The chain uses TRBV7-9 and TRBJ2-5; D is ambiguous. The V gene lost 0 bases and the J gene lost 6 bases, with 2 bases spanning the gap. CDR1 is SEHNR, CDR2 FQNEAQ, per germline (reference sequence). This CDR3 is 11 amino acids long. CDR3 sequence: CASSLAQTQYF. CDR3 DNA: TGTGCCAGCAGCTTAGCCCAGACCCAGTACTTC.

This sequence joins TRBV27 and TRBJ1-1; possibly TRBD1 for D (5 bases). V was trimmed by 5 bases and J by 1 base, leaving 8 bases between them. The V gene's germline CDR1 is MNHEY and CDR2 SMNVEV (reference sequence). The length of the CDR3 is 13 residues. The CDR3 DNA sequence: TGTGCCAGCAGTCCAACAGGGAACACTGAAGCTTTCTTT. Translation gives CASSPTGNTEAFF.